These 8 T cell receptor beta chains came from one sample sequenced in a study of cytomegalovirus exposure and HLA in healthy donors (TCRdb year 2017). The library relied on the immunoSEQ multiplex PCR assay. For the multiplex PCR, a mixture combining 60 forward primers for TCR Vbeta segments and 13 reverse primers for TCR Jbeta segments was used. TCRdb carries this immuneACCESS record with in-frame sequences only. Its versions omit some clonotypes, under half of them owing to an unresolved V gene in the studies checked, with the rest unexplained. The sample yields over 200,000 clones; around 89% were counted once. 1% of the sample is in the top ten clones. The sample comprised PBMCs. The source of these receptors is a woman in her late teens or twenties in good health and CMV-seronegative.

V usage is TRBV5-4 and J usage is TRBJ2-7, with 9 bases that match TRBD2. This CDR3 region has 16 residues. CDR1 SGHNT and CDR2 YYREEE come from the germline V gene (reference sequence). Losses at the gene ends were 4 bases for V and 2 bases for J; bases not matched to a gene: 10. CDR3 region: CASSPRGLAGAYEQYF. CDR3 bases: TGTGCCAGCAGCCCCCGGGGACTAGCCGGGGCCTACGAGCAGTACTTC.

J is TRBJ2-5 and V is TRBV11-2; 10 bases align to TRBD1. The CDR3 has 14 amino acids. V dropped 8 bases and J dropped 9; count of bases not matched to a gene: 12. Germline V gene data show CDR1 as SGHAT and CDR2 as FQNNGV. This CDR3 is CASAGTGVEKAQYF. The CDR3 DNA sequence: TGTGCCAGCGCCGGGACAGGGGTAGAGAAGGCCCAGTACTTC.

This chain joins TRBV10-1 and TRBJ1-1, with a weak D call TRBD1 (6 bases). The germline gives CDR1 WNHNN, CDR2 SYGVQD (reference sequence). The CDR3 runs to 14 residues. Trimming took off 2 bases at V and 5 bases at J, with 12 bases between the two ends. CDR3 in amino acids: CASSEARGRTEAFF. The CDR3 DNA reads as TGCGCCAGCAGTGAGGCCAGGGGACGGACTGAAGCTTTCTTT.

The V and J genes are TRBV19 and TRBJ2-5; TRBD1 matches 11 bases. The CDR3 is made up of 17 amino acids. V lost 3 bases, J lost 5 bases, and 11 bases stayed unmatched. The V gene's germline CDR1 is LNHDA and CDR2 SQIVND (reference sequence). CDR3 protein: CASSMGRRDRGTETQYF. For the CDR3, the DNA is TGTGCCAGTAGTATGGGTAGGAGGGACAGGGGGACGGAGACCCAGTACTTC. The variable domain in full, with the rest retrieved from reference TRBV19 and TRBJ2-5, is DGGITQSPKYLFRKEGQNVTLSCEQNLNHDAMYWYRQDPGQGLRLIYYSQIVNDFQKGDIAEGYSVSREKKESFPLTVTSAQKNPTAFYLCASSMGRRDRGTETQYFGPGTRLLVL.

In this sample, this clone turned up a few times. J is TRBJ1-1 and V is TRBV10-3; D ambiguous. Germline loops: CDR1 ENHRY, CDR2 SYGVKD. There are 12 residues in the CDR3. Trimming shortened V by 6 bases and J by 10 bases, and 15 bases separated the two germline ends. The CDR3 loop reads CAISADGDVAFF. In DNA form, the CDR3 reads TGTGCCATCAGCGCCGACGGAGATGTAGCTTTCTTT.

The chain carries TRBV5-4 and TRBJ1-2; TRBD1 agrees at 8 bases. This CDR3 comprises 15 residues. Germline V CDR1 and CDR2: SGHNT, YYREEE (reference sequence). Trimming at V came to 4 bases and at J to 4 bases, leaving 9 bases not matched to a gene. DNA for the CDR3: TGTGCCAGCAGCCTAAACTCACAGGGGGTCTATGGCTACACCTTC. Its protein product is CASSLNSQGVYGYTF.

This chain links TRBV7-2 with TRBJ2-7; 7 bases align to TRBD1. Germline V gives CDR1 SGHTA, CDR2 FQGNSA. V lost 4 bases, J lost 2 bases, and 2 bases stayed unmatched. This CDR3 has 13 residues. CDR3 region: CASSWTGAYEQYF. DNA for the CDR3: TGTGCCAGCAGCTGGACAGGAGCCTACGAGCAGTACTTC.

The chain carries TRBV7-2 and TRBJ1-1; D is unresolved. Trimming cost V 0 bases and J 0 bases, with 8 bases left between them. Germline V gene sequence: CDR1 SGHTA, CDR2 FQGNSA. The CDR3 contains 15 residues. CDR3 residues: CASSLAPGMNTEAFF. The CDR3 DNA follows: TGTGCCAGCAGCTTAGCGCCCGGGATGAACACTGAAGCTTTCTTT.